What follows are 17 T cell receptor beta chains derived from one specimen sequenced in a study of blood T cell repertoires in COVID-19. Profiled with immunoSEQ multiplex PCR; TCRdb holds only in-frame clones, not every one. This table has about 81,000 clones, around 92% appearing once. Specimen: peripheral blood. The source is a woman in her fifties or sixties in a cohort sampled during active COVID-19.

The chain employs TRBV18 and TRBJ1-2, with 8 bases aligning to TRBD1. The J segment lost 4 bases and the V segment lost 3 bases, leaving 7 bases of the junction unmatched. Germline CDR1 is KGHSH and CDR2 is LQKENI. There are 15 residues in the CDR3. This CDR3 reads CASSPNRGDTYGYTF. CDR3 DNA sequence: TGTGCCAGCTCACCGAACAGGGGGGACACCTATGGCTACACCTTC.

V and J are TRBV18 and TRBJ1-1; D call uncertain. V was clipped by 1 base and J by 4 bases, with 10 bases between them. CDR1 and CDR2 from the germline V gene are KGHSH and LQKENI. The CDR3 covers 14 residues. CDR3 amino acids: CASSPRREGTEAFF. In DNA, the CDR3 is TGTGCCAGCTCACCACGGAGGGAAGGCACTGAAGCTTTCTTT.

The chain links TRBV7-9 to TRBJ1-4, with D unclear. Trimming shortened V by 5 bases and J by 3 bases, and 13 bases separated the two germline ends. Germline CDR1 reads SEHNR; CDR2 reads FQNEAQ (reference sequence). The CDR3 loop spans 15 amino acids. The CDR3 DNA sequence: TGTGCCAGCAGCCCGCCGGGAGGTGCTAATGAAAAACTGTTTTTT. This codes for CASSPPGGANEKLFF. The complete variable domain, with remaining parts taken from reference TRBV7-9 and TRBJ1-4, reads DTGVSQNPRHKITKRGQNVTFRCDPISEHNRLYWYRQTLGQGPEFLTYFQNEAQLEKSRLLSDRFSAERPKGSFSTLEIQRTEQGDSAMYLCASSPPGGANEKLFFGSGTQLSVL.

The chain uses TRBV7-2 and TRBJ2-3; tentative D call: TRBD1 (6 bases). The ends were cut back, 6 bases at V and 3 bases at J, with 16 bases in the middle. This CDR3 spans 15 amino acids. CDR1 SGHTA and CDR2 FQGNSA come from the germline V gene. The CDR3 nucleotides are TGTGCCAGCAGTTCCAGGGGCGGTGGGACAGATACGCAGTATTTT. It encodes CASSSRGGGTDTQYF.

V gene TRBV7-9 combines with J gene TRBJ2-1, with D unresolved. Between the trimmed V and J ends, which lost 2 bases and 6 bases, there was a span of 8 bases. From germline, CDR1 is SEHNR and CDR2 FQNEAQ (reference sequence). The CDR3 loop spans 13 amino acids. CDR3 sequence (DNA): TGTGCCAGCAGCTTAAGTTCTATCAATGAGCAGTTCTTC. Translating it yields CASSLSSINEQFF.

As for this clone: Its ends do not fully match the called genes, so a read error is possible. The chain couples TRBV5-1 to TRBJ2-3; perhaps TRBD1 as D (6 bases). CDR1 SGHRS and CDR2 YFSETQ come from the germline V gene. CDR3 length equals 13 residues. Here the CDR3 reads CASTLGAGDTQYF. CDR3 DNA: TGCGCCAGCACCTTGGGGGCGGGAGATACGCAGTATTTT.

The V call is TRBV11-3, the J call TRBJ1-1; 7 bases map to TRBD1. Germline CDR1 reads SGHNT; CDR2 reads YENEEA. This CDR3 region has 13 residues. J was trimmed by 4 bases and V by 3 bases; bases with no gene match: 2. The CDR3 DNA sequence: TGTGCCAGCAGCTTGCCAGGGGGCACTGAAGCTTTCTTT. Protein product: CASSLPGGTEAFF.

The chain joins TRBV5-6 to TRBJ2-7; the match to TRBD1 covers 11 bases. The V gene's germline CDR1 is SGHDT and CDR2 YYEEEE. J was trimmed by 2 bases and V by 3 bases; bases with no gene match: 7. This CDR3 contains 16 residues. The CDR3 sequence: CASSYWPGQGAYEQYF. CDR3 bases: TGTGCCAGCAGCTACTGGCCGGGACAGGGGGCCTACGAGCAGTACTTC.

The V and J genes are TRBV3-1 (or the pseudogene TRBV3-2) and TRBJ2-5; 11 bases align to TRBD1. CDR3 length: 15 residues. The V gene end was trimmed by 4 bases and the J gene end by 4 bases; junction bases not matched to a gene: 5. Germline loops: CDR1 LGHDT, CDR2 YNNKEL (reference sequence). The CDR3 protein is CASSPVGTGGETQYF. The CDR3 nucleotides are TGTGCCAGCAGCCCTGTTGGGACAGGGGGAGAGACCCAGTACTTC.

The V call is TRBV18, the J call TRBJ1-1, with 7 bases identical to TRBD1. This CDR3 region has 15 residues. The germline gives CDR1 KGHSH, CDR2 LQKENI. J lost 4 bases, V lost 2 bases, and 7 bases had no gene match. CDR3 sequence: CASSPGTDGGTEAFF. In DNA form, the CDR3 reads TGTGCCAGCTCACCAGGGACAGACGGCGGCACTGAAGCTTTCTTT.

The V call is TRBV13, the J call TRBJ2-7, with 7 nucleotides matching TRBD1. Germline assignment: CDR1 PRHDT and CDR2 FYEKMQ (reference sequence). The CDR3 covers 13 residues. The J segment lost 2 bases and the V segment lost 5 bases, leaving 3 bases of the junction unmatched. The CDR3 region is CASSPTGTYEQYF. The CDR3 DNA reads as TGTGCCAGCAGCCCGACAGGGACCTACGAGCAGTACTTC.

The chain links TRBV18 to TRBJ2-2; 12 bases fit TRBD2. V gave up 2 bases and J gave up 2 bases; unmatched junction bases: 21. Germline loops: CDR1 KGHSH, CDR2 LQKENI. The CDR3 has 23 residues. The CDR3 reads CASSPTSGRPPLPSLINTGELFF. The CDR3 nucleotides are TGTGCCAGCTCACCAACTAGCGGGAGGCCCCCCCTCCCCTCCCTGATAAACACCGGGGAGCTGTTTTTT.

The chain recombines TRBV5-1 with TRBJ2-7; TRBD1 might be the D (7 bases). CDR3 length equals 15 residues. Trimming stripped 5 bases from V and 0 bases from J, with 15 bases between. Germline CDR1 is SGHRS and CDR2 is YFSETQ. CDR3 in amino acids: CASRGGQSSSYEQYF. The CDR3, as DNA: TGCGCCAGCAGGGGGGGACAGAGTTCCTCCTACGAGCAGTACTTC.

The chain uses TRBV18 and TRBJ1-1; TRBD1 might be the D (5 bases). Trimming removed 2 bases from V and 3 bases from J, with 10 bases in between. CDR1 is KGHSH, CDR2 LQKENI, per germline. This CDR3 region has 14 residues. CDR3 bases: TGTGCCAGCTCACCAACAGGAATATACACTGAAGCTTTCTTT. Protein product: CASSPTGIYTEAFF. The whole variable domain, remainder taken from reference TRBV18 and TRBJ1-1, is NAGVMQNPRHLVRRRGQEARLRCSPMKGHSHVYWYRQLPEEGLKFMVYLQKENIIDESGMPKERFSAEFPKEGPSILRIQQVVRGDSAAYFCASSPTGIYTEAFFGQGTRLTVV.

This rearrangement joins TRBV18 to TRBJ2-7; TRBD2 matches at 7 bases. The trim removed 3 bases at V and 6 bases at J, leaving 8 bases unmatched. The CDR3 runs to 14 residues. The germline V gene has CDR1 KGHSH and CDR2 LQKENI. This CDR3 is CASSPSGGSREQYF. As DNA, the CDR3 is TGTGCCAGCTCACCCTCCGGCGGGAGTCGCGAGCAGTACTTC.

The gene calls are TRBV23-1 and TRBJ1-6; 7 bases match TRBD1. TRBV23-1 is reported as an ORF; its role is uncertain. Trimming at V came to 2 bases and at J to 0 bases, leaving 7 bases not matched to a gene. The CDR3 length is 18 residues. The DNA of the CDR3 is TGCGCCAGCAGTCAAGAACAGGGGCTTAACTCCTATAATTCACCCCTCCACTTT. Residues: CASSQEQGLNSYNSPLHF.

The chain employs TRBV18 and TRBJ2-7; D is unresolved. Germline V gene data show CDR1 as KGHSH and CDR2 as LQKENI. Trimming stripped 1 base from V and 3 bases from J, with 10 bases between. The CDR3 is made up of 14 amino acids. The CDR3 region has the DNA TGTGCCAGCTCACCACGTTCCCGGAGCTACGAGCAGTACTTC. This sequence encodes CASSPRSRSYEQYF.